These 14 T cell receptor beta chains came from one sample sequenced in a study of response to subunit inactivated influenza vaccine. Each CDR3 protein is one row after TCRdb ran MiXCR on the RT-PCR reads. The data contain under 750,000 distinct CDR3 sequences, 10% to 15% of them singletons. Sequencing was performed on PBMCs from blood, taken on the day of vaccination. These receptors were collected from a man aged 45 to 65 who received an inactivated influenza vaccine.

J is TRBJ2-7 and V is TRBV6-5; a weak D match, TRBD1 (6 bases). The length of the CDR3 is 14 residues. Germline V gives CDR1 MNHEY, CDR2 SVGAGI. The germline V and J ends were trimmed by 2 bases and 5 bases, with 13 bases remaining between them. The CDR3 sequence is CASSYGNRADEQYF. The CDR3 region has the DNA TGTGCCAGCAGTTACGGGAACAGGGCTGACGAGCAGTACTTC.

There are a few counts of this clonotype. This chain links TRBV6-2 or TRBV6-3 with TRBJ1-6; tentative D call: TRBD1 (6 bases). With 6 bases removed from V and 5 bases from J, the gap between germline ends came to 11 bases. Looked up from germline, CDR1 is MNHEY and CDR2 is SVGEGT. The CDR3 has 14 residues. The CDR3 sequence: CASRLDRNNSPLHF. The DNA of the CDR3 is TGTGCCAGCAGGTTGGACAGAAATAATTCACCCCTCCACTTT.

This clonotype was detected a few times. The rearrangement uses TRBV12-3 or TRBV12-4 and TRBJ2-7; no clear D. V dropped 7 bases and J dropped 2 bases, with 6 bases sitting between them. The CDR3 covers 11 residues. Here the CDR3 DNA reads TGTGCCAGCACGACGGCCTACGAGCAGTACTTC. Its protein is CASTTAYEQYF.

This clonotype was counted a few times. The V gene is TRBV15, the J gene TRBJ1-2, with D possibly being TRBD1 (5 bases). Trimming shortened V by 0 bases and J by 8 bases, and 10 bases separated the two germline ends. This CDR3 contains 13 residues. CDR1 LNHNV and CDR2 YYDKDF come from the germline V gene (reference sequence). The CDR3 protein is CATSREIWDGYTF. For the CDR3, the DNA is TGTGCCACCAGCAGAGAGATTTGGGACGGCTACACCTTC.

This chain connects TRBV2 to TRBJ2-2, with TRBD2 matching 7 bases. There are 16 residues in the CDR3. Trimming cost V 3 bases and J 4 bases; bases outside gene matches: 8. Germline V gene sequence: CDR1 SNHLY, CDR2 FYNNEI. The CDR3 DNA is TGTGCCAGCAGTGATGGTGGGAGGGCCTTCACCGGGGAGCTGTTTTTT. The encoded protein is CASSDGGRAFTGELFF.

This clonotype has more than one count but fewer than ten. This chain uses TRBV28 with TRBJ2-5; unclear D gene. Trimming cost V 2 bases and J 5 bases, with 15 bases left between them. Per the germline V gene, CDR1 is MDHEN and CDR2 is SYDVKM. The CDR3 totals 15 residues. In nucleotides, the CDR3 is TGTGCCAGCAGTTTAGGGGTAGGACGAATGGAGACCCAGTACTTC. Encoded protein: CASSLGVGRMETQYF.

The chain carries TRBV5-1 and TRBJ2-1, with a possible D match to TRBD1 (6 bases). Germline V gene data show CDR1 as SGHRS and CDR2 as YFSETQ. V was clipped by 0 bases and J by 9 bases, with 19 bases between them. This CDR3 contains 16 residues. This CDR3 is CASSLVPGHTLAEQFF. The CDR3 DNA reads as TGCGCCAGCAGCTTGGTCCCGGGACATACCTTGGCTGAGCAGTTCTTC.

This sequence joins TRBV20-1 and TRBJ2-7; D gene unclear. Germline CDR1 is DFQATT and CDR2 is SNEGSKA (reference sequence). The CDR3 consists of 13 residues. The V end was cut by 5 bases, the J end by 3 bases, with 14 bases between. In DNA, the CDR3 is TGCAGTGCTGCCGGGTCGAGGTTCTACGAGCAGTACTTC. Protein sequence: CSAAGSRFYEQYF.

This clonotype was seen ten or more times. The chain combines TRBV12-3 or TRBV12-4 with TRBJ1-6, with D uncertain. The V and J ends lost 5 bases and 7 bases respectively, with 3 bases between them. The CDR3 is 11 amino acids. The CDR3 nucleotides are TGTGCCAGCAGTGGGAATTCACCCCTCCACTTT. Its translation is CASSGNSPLHF.

This clonotype turned up a few times. The V gene is TRBV29-1, the J gene TRBJ2-7; 10 bases are shared with TRBD1. Per the germline V gene, CDR1 is SQVTM and CDR2 is ANQGSEA. The CDR3 runs 14 residues. The trim removed 6 bases at V and 3 bases at J, leaving 8 bases unmatched. CDR3 amino acids: CSVRTGGSLYEQYF. The CDR3 DNA sequence: TGCAGCGTCCGGACAGGGGGATCTCTCTACGAGCAGTACTTC.

On this clonotype itself: It may be a read error: a sequence one base away is much more abundant. The chain combines TRBV9 with TRBJ2-1; D is ambiguous. Germline assignment: CDR1 SGDLS and CDR2 YYNGEE. The CDR3 runs 12 residues. This chain's CDR3 is CASSGLGDEKFF. CDR3 nucleotides: TGTGCCAGCAGCGGTCTTGGGGATGAGAAGTTCTTC. Based on the CDR3 plus reference TRBV9 and TRBJ2-1, the full variable domain is DSGVTQTPKHLITATGQRVTLRCSPRSGDLSVYWYQQSLDQGLQFLIQYYNGEERAKGNILERFSAQQFPDLHSELNLSSLELGDSALYFCASSGLGDEKFFGPGTRLTVL.

In its sample, this clonotype was seen a few times. The V gene is TRBV15, the J gene TRBJ1-2, with D uncertain. V was clipped by 2 bases and J by 1 base, with 17 bases between them. This CDR3 region has 17 residues. Germline loops: CDR1 LNHNV, CDR2 YYDKDF (reference sequence). Written as DNA, the CDR3 is TGTGCCACCAGCAGACCCGCCCTACGGAAGTTTAACTATGGCTACACCTTC. It yields the protein CATSRPALRKFNYGYTF. Filled out from reference TRBV15 and TRBJ1-2, the complete variable domain reads DAMVIQNPRYQVTQFGKPVTLSCSQTLNHNVMYWYQQKSSQAPKLLFHYYDKDFNNEADTPDNFQSRRPNTSFCFLDIRSPGLGDTAMYLCATSRPALRKFNYGYTFGSGTRLTVV.

This clonotype was seen ten or more times. This rearrangement joins TRBV29-1 to TRBJ2-1, with a possible D match to TRBD2 (5 bases). The CDR3 has 16 amino acids. Deletions cut 3 bases from V and 5 bases from J, with 20 bases between. Germline lookup yields CDR1 SQVTM and CDR2 ANQGSEA. Here the CDR3 reads CSVDDTSRATNNEQFF. CDR3 sequence (DNA): TGCAGCGTTGATGACACCTCGAGAGCGACTAACAATGAGCAGTTCTTC.

This clonotype was counted a few times. The V call is TRBV9, the J call TRBJ2-1; 16 nucleotides match TRBD2. The CDR3 spans 19 residues. The trim removed 2 bases at V and 6 bases at J, leaving 11 bases unmatched. Germline lookup yields CDR1 SGDLS and CDR2 YYNGEE. The CDR3 sequence is CASSVGTSGRAGEGNEQFF. For the CDR3, the DNA is TGTGCCAGCAGCGTCGGGACTAGCGGGAGGGCCGGGGAAGGCAATGAGCAGTTCTTC.